The clone carrying this T cell receptor beta chain was picked up a small number of times. Its antigen is as yet unknown. The data derive from a study of Ad26.COV2.S vaccination and SARS-CoV-2 variants. Clones were read by immunoSEQ multiplex PCR, and TCRdb kept only the in-frame ones, dropping some. The sample includes 180,000 or so clones, around 88% of them seen just once. Study-level findings and limits: The placebo group had lower spike-specific TCR breadth than the vaccine recipients did. People who got the vaccine or the placebo had similar non-spike TCR breadth.

This receptor was taken from a human donor who had recovered from COVID-19. Sample: peripheral blood, taken after recovery from COVID-19.

The CDR3, as DNA: TGTGCCAGCAGTCCCTTGGGGCAGCCCCAGCATTTT. This translates into CASSPLGQPQHF. The chain employs TRBV27 and TRBJ1-5, with unresolved D. This CDR3 has 12 amino acids. Germline values: CDR1 MNHEY, CDR2 SMNVEV (reference sequence). V gave up 5 bases and J gave up 7 bases, with 9 bases separating them.